These T cell receptor beta chains were read from a single sample in a study of regulatory T cells in long-lasting Graves disease. TCRdb ran MiXCR on the multiplex PCR reads and lists one entry per CDR3 protein. The sample has hundreds of thousands of distinct CDR3 sequences, approximately 12% seen once. These data were also filed under a second study, of T cells in Graves' hyperthyroidism and ophthalmopathy.

The sample here was peripheral blood mononuclear cells (PBMCs), taken at new diagnosis, from a patient treated with antithyroid drugs. Receptors were obtained from a young man with Graves disease. CDR3s leave out the opening cysteine and the closing phenylalanine or tryptophan.

J gene: TRBJ2-1
V gene: TRBV10-3
CDR3 length: 11
CDR3 protein: AISETSSDEQF

J gene: TRBJ1-2
V gene: TRBV10-3
CDR3 length: 13
CDR3 protein: AISDGRQGNCGYT

J gene: TRBJ2-3
V gene: TRBV20-1
CDR3 length: 14
CDR3 protein: SATDLAATGTDTQY

J gene: TRBJ2-2
V gene: TRBV3-1
CDR3 length: 12
CDR3 protein: ASSHSWNTGELF

J gene: TRBJ1-2
V gene: TRBV30
CDR3 length: 12
CDR3 protein: AWKYVPTDYGYT

J gene: TRBJ1-1
V gene: TRBV7-8
CDR3 length: 11
CDR3 protein: ASSPKSETEAF

J gene: TRBJ2-5
V gene: TRBV12-3/TRBV12-4
CDR3 length: 14
CDR3 protein: ASSYSLTSGEETQY

J gene: TRBJ2-7
V gene: TRBV24-1
CDR3 length: 13
CDR3 protein: ATSAGTGANYEQY

J gene: TRBJ2-7
V gene: TRBV20-1
CDR3 length: 13
CDR3 protein: SARGGWRGLLGQY

J gene: TRBJ1-1
V gene: TRBV6-2/TRBV6-3
CDR3 length: 14
CDR3 protein: ASSYRLSGGVTEAF

J gene: TRBJ2-5
V gene: TRBV7-8
CDR3 length: 13
CDR3 protein: ASSPTERNQETQY

J gene: TRBJ1-4
V gene: TRBV3-1
CDR3 length: 11
CDR3 protein: ASSYVTGEKLF

J gene: TRBJ2-1
V gene: TRBV9
CDR3 length: 15
CDR3 protein: ASSTGLAGGTYNEQF

J gene: TRBJ2-3
V gene: TRBV6-5
CDR3 length: 16
CDR3 protein: ASSYSRDTRTFTDTQY

J gene: TRBJ2-7
V gene: TRBV20-1
CDR3 length: 10
CDR3 protein: SAMGLANEQY

J gene: TRBJ2-2
V gene: TRBV5-1
CDR3 length: 10
CDR3 protein: ASTAGIGELF

J gene: -
V gene: TRBV2
CDR3 length: 11
CDR3 protein: ASNYRVGETQY

J gene: TRBJ2-7
V gene: TRBV18
CDR3 length: 11
CDR3 protein: ASSPAGTYEQY

J gene: TRBJ1-5
V gene: TRBV6-1
CDR3 length: 8
CDR3 protein: ASGDRTQH

J gene: TRBJ2-1
V gene: TRBV5-6
CDR3 length: 11
CDR3 protein: ASSLVWGHEQF

J gene: TRBJ2-5
V gene: TRBV9
CDR3 length: 13
CDR3 protein: ASSPGGLEQETQY

J gene: TRBJ1-5
V gene: TRBV20-1
CDR3 length: 12
CDR3 protein: SATGTASNQPQH

J gene: TRBJ2-7
V gene: TRBV5-5
CDR3 length: 12
CDR3 protein: ASSLTGDRYEQY

J gene: TRBJ2-1
V gene: TRBV5-1
CDR3 length: 11
CDR3 protein: ASSEAGLNEQF

J gene: TRBJ2-2
V gene: TRBV12-3/TRBV12-4
CDR3 length: 10
CDR3 protein: ASSPGPGELF

J gene: TRBJ2-5
V gene: TRBV20-1
CDR3 length: 10
CDR3 protein: SASWDGETQY

J gene: TRBJ1-6
V gene: TRBV25-1
CDR3 length: 12
CDR3 protein: ASRPGHMNSPLH

J gene: TRBJ2-3
V gene: TRBV29-1
CDR3 length: 13
CDR3 protein: SVEGDRRSTDTQY

J gene: TRBJ1-2
V gene: TRBV5-1
CDR3 length: 13
CDR3 protein: ASSFAGQGDYGYT

J gene: TRBJ2-7
V gene: TRBV20-1
CDR3 length: 13
CDR3 protein: SAKALAVSLYEQY

J gene: TRBJ2-5
V gene: TRBV27
CDR3 length: 13
CDR3 protein: ASRGGRVHQETQY

J gene: TRBJ2-1
V gene: TRBV10-3
CDR3 length: 13
CDR3 protein: AIRLGLAGYNEQF

J gene: TRBJ2-5
V gene: TRBV28
CDR3 length: 13
CDR3 protein: ASSSMGQDQETQY

J gene: TRBJ2-2
V gene: TRBV7-8
CDR3 length: 10
CDR3 protein: ASSLPTGELF

J gene: TRBJ2-2
V gene: TRBV20-1
CDR3 length: 11
CDR3 protein: SARQGAAGELF

J gene: TRBJ2-5
V gene: TRBV19
CDR3 length: 11
CDR3 protein: ASMGGPEETQY

J gene: TRBJ1-5
V gene: TRBV28
CDR3 length: 11
CDR3 protein: ASSPGQVQPQH

J gene: TRBJ2-7
V gene: TRBV29-1
CDR3 length: 11
CDR3 protein: SVRTGSSYEQY

J gene: TRBJ2-7
V gene: TRBV10-3
CDR3 length: 12
CDR3 protein: AISRTSGTYEQY